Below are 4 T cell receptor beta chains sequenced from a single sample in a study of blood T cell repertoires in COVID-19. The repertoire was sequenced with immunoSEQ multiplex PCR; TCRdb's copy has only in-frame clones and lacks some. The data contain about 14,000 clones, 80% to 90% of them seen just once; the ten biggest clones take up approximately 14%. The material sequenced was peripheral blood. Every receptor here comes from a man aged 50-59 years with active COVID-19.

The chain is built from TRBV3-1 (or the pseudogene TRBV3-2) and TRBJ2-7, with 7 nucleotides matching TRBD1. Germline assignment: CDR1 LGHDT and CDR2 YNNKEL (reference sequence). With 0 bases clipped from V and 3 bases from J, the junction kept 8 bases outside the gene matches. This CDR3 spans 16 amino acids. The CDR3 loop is CASSQDRPRDSYEQYF. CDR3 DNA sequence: TGTGCCAGCAGCCAAGATCGCCCCCGGGACAGCTACGAGCAGTACTTC.

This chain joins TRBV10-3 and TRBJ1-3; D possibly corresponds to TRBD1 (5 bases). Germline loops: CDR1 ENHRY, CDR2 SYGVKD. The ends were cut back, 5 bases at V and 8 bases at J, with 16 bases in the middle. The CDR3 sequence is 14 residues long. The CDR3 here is CAISNDEGADTIYF. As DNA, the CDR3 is TGTGCCATCAGTAACGACGAAGGGGCAGACACCATATATTTT.

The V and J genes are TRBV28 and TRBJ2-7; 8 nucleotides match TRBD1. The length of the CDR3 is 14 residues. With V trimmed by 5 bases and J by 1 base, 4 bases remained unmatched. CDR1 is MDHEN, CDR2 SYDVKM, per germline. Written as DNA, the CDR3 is TGTGCCAGCAGTCTCCAGGGGGCTTCCTACGAGCAGTACTTC. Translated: CASSLQGASYEQYF.

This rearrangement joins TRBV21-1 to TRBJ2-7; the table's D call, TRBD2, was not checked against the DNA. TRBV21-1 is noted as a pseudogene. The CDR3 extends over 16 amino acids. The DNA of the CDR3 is TGTGCCAGCAGCCCCCTTAGCGGGACACCCAAGTACGAGCAGTACTTC. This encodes CASSPLSGTPKYEQYF.